Following are 6 T cell receptor beta chains from one sample sequenced in a study of T cells in Graves' hyperthyroidism and ophthalmopathy. Amplification targeted TCR beta CDR3 regions from RNA transcripts. TCR CDR3 regions were first amplified by RT-PCR with HTBI primers. One entry per CDR3 protein results from TCRdb running MiXCR on the multiplex PCR reads. The repertoire holds about 300,000 distinct CDR3 sequences, with around 19% as singletons. Sequenced: blood. Receptors originate from a man aged 50 to 59 with Graves' ophthalmopathy.

This clonotype was seen only a few times. This rearrangement joins TRBV5-4 to TRBJ2-2, with a possible D match to TRBD2 (6 bases). From germline, CDR1 is SGHNT and CDR2 YYREEE (reference sequence). CDR3 length: 15 residues. Trimming shortened V by 4 bases and J by 1 base, and 11 bases separated the two germline ends. Here the CDR3 DNA reads TGTGCCAGCAGCCCCGGAGCGGGGAACACCGGGGAGCTGTTTTTT. This sequence encodes CASSPGAGNTGELFF.

This clonotype appeared many times. The J gene is TRBJ2-1, the V gene TRBV20-1, with TRBD2 matching 11 bases. J was trimmed by 11 bases and V by 2 bases; bases with no gene match: 8. The CDR3 is 14 residues long. Germline V gene lookup returns CDR1 DFQATT and CDR2 SNEGSKA (reference sequence). The CDR3 loop reads CSARTPGLAAQQFF. As DNA, the CDR3 is TGCAGTGCTAGAACACCGGGACTAGCGGCCCAGCAGTTCTTC.

This clonotype was picked up many times. The CDR3 sequence is CSASAPPGTGYYEQYF. The CDR3 DNA follows: TGCAGTGCTAGCGCTCCTCCCGGGACAGGGTACTACGAGCAGTACTTC. The rearrangement links TRBV20-1 to TRBJ2-7, with TRBD1 matching 9 bases. Germline loops: CDR1 DFQATT, CDR2 SNEGSKA (reference sequence). The CDR3 consists of 16 residues. Germline trimming cut 3 bases from V and 3 bases from J; bases unmatched to any gene: 12.

This clonotype appeared a few times. V is TRBV6-1 and J is TRBJ2-5, with 8 nucleotides matching TRBD1. This CDR3 is 14 amino acids long. V shed 6 bases and J 7 bases; nucleotides not matched to a gene: 10. CDR1 MNHNS and CDR2 SASEGT come from the germline V gene. The CDR3 region is CASRLDRAAPTQYF. The CDR3 DNA reads TGTGCCAGCAGACTGGACAGGGCCGCCCCGACCCAGTACTTC.

This clonotype was counted many times. This chain joins TRBV10-3 and TRBJ1-5; no clear D gene. The V end lost 0 bases, the J end lost 4 bases, and 13 bases lay between the germline ends. CDR1 and CDR2 (germline): ENHRY, SYGVKD. The CDR3 runs to 16 residues. The CDR3 is CAISESMGQHNQPQHF. CDR3 in DNA: TGTGCCATCAGTGAGTCAATGGGTCAACATAATCAGCCCCAGCATTTT.

This clonotype was seen a few times. This chain connects TRBV7-2 to TRBJ2-5; TRBD1 aligns across 11 bases. The V gene end was trimmed by 4 bases and the J gene end by 2 bases; junction bases not matched to a gene: 6. The CDR3 is 16 residues long. The germline gives CDR1 SGHTA, CDR2 FQGNSA. CDR3 sequence: CASSSRTGGLQETQYF. The CDR3 DNA reads TGTGCCAGCAGCTCCCGGACAGGGGGCCTACAAGAGACCCAGTACTTC. The whole variable domain, remainder taken from reference TRBV7-2 and TRBJ2-5, is GAGVSQSPSNKVTEKGKDVELRCDPISGHTALYWYRQSLGQGLEFLIYFQGNSAPDKSGLPSDRFSAERTGGSVSTLTIQRTQQEDSAVYLCASSSRTGGLQETQYFGPGTRLLVL.